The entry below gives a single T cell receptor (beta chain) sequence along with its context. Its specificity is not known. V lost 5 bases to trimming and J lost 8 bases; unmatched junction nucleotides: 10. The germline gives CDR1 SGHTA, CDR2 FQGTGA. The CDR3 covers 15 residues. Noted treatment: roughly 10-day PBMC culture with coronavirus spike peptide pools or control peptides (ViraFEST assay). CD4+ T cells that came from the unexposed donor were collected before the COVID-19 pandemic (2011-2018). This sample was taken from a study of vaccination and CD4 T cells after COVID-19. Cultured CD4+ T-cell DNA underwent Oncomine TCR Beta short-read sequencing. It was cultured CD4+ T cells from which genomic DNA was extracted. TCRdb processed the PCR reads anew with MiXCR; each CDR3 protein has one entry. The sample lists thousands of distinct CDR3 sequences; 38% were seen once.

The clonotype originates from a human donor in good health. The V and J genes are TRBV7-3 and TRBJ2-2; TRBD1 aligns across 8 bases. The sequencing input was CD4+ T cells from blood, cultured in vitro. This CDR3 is CASSKSRTGLGELFF. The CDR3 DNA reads TGTGCCAGCAGCAAAAGTAGGACAGGGCTTGGGGAGCTGTTTTTT. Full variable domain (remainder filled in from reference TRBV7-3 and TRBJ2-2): GAGVSQTPSNKVTEKGKYVELRCDPISGHTALYWYRQSLGQGPEFLIYFQGTGAADDSGLPNDRFFAVRPEGSVSTLKIQRTERGDSAVYLCASSKSRTGLGELFFGEGSRLTVL.